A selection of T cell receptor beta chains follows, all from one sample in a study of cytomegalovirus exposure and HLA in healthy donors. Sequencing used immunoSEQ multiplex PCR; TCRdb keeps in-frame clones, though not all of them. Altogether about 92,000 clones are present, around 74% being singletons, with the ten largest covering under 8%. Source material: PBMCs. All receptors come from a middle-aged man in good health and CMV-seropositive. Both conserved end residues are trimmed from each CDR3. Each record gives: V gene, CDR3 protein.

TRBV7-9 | ASSVPTSSGELF
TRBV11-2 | ASSLSRTGNTEAF
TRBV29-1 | SVEGLDGYT
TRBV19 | ASSTGVSTEAF
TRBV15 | ATSRDRGGGLF
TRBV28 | ASSPPRSFSNQPQH
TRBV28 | ASSTPQGGLGANVLT
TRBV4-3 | ASSQTGLVGQPQN
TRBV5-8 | ASSLAIQGVSRGYT
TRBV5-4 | ASSRGLAGSETQY
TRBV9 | ASSAGQGGEKLF
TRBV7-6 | ASSVSGAANEQF
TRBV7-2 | ASSVNRGINQPQH
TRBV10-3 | ATNRGVDNGYT
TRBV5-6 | ASSLVGTGVLSGANVLT
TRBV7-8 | ASSLGWGGTSPLH
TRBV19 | ASSIDRGGSQPQH
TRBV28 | ASSDRSTGELF
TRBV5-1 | ASSPGYGDGQPQH
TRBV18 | ASSPRDRSGNTIY
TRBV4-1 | ASSQGTGTSGAGEQF
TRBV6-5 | ASSEVGAGETQY
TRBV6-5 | ASSSPQGATDTQY
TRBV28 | ASSSSGTNYGYT
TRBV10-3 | AISESPRTEAF
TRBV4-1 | ASSHPPGNTGELF
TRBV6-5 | ASSYSTGRLYEQY
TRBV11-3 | ASSSGIRELF
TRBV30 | AWSWQAYEQY
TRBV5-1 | ASSFSGQSYEQY
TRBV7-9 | ASSRPGGAEKLF
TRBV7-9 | ASSFDERYTQY
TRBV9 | ASSGTGGANTGELF
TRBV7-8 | ASSLGEKGGYT
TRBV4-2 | ASSFPWTGTNTGELF
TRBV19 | ASSPSGQRGNEKLF
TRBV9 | ASSQTGVVSPLH
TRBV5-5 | ASSLLAGGKGLRGYT
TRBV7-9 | ASSLGGQGPQN
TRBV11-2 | ASSLASGLAGTQY
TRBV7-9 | ASRGAGNYGYT
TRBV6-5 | ASSYSGGTNEKLF
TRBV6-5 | ASSFDRTGISSAF
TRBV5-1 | ASSTGLADQLLFAQY
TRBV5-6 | ASSFGTGNQPQH